This TCR beta chain was profiled in a study of blood T cell repertoires in COVID-19. Study background: Samples came from the United States, Italy and Spain, spanning acute and convalescent COVID-19.

Assay: immunoSEQ multiplex PCR; the TCRdb copy retains only in-frame clones and omits some. Here the sample spans just over 300,000 clones, over 75% being singletons. This clone was seen more than once but under ten times. Germline V CDR1 and CDR2: LGHDT, YNNKEL (reference sequence). This CDR3 has 13 residues. The germline V and J ends were trimmed by 8 bases and 2 bases, with 12 bases remaining between them. The clonotype comes from a man between 25 and 39 years old who had recovered from COVID-19. Material for sequencing was PBMCs or T cells enriched from blood (not recorded which). The gene calls are TRBV3-1 (or the pseudogene TRBV3-2) and TRBJ2-5, with D possibly matching TRBD2 (6 bases). This CDR3 reads CASLSGTQETQYF. In DNA, the CDR3 is TGTGCCAGCTTGTCCGGGACTCAAGAGACCCAGTACTTC.